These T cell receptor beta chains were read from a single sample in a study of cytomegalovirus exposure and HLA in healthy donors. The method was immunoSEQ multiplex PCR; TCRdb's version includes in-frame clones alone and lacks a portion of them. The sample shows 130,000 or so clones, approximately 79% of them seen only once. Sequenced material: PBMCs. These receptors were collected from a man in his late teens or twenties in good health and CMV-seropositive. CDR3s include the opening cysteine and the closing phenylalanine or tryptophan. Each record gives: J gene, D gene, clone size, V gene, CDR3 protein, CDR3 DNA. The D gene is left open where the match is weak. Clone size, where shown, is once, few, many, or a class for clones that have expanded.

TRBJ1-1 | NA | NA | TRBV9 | CASSPGIANTEAFF | TGTGCCAGCAGCCCAGGGATCGCGAACACTGAAGCTTTCTTT
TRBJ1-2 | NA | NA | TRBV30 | CAWSPTDFGYTF | TGTGCCTGGAGCCCTACCGACTTTGGCTACACCTTC
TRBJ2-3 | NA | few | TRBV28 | CASSLGGTQYF | TGTGCCAGCAGTTTGGGAGGTACGCAGTATTTT
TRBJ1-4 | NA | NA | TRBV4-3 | CASSLGGAYEKLFF | TGCGCCAGCAGCCTCGGTGGGGCCTATGAAAAACTGTTTTTT
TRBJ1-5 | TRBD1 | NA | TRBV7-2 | CASSSLDRINQPQHF | TGTGCCAGCAGCTCCTTGGACAGGATTAATCAGCCCCAGCATTTT
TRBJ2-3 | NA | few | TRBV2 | CASTRLTERGPDTQYF | TGTGCCAGCACGAGGTTGACAGAGAGAGGCCCAGATACGCAGTATTTT
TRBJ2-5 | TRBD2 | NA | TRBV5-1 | CASSLTSGSETQYF | TGCGCCAGCAGCTTGACTAGCGGGAGTGAGACCCAGTACTTC
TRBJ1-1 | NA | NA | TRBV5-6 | CASSFTVMNTEAFF | TGTGCCAGCAGCTTCACAGTCATGAACACTGAAGCTTTCTTT
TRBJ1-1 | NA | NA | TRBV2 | CASSEALRQNTEAFF | TGTGCCAGCAGTGAAGCGCTCCGACAGAACACTGAAGCTTTCTTT
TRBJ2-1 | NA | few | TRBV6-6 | CASSYTSGKNEQFF | TGTGCCAGCAGTTACACTTCAGGGAAAAATGAGCAGTTCTTC
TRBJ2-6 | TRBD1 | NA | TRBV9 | CASSPGGNSGANVLTF | TGTGCCAGCAGCCCAGGGGGCAATTCTGGGGCCAACGTCCTGACTTTC
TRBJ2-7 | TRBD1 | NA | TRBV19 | CASSILWLGQGASGEDYEQYF | TGTGCCAGTAGTATCCTCTGGTTGGGACAGGGGGCATCTGGGGAAGACTACGAGCAGTACTTC
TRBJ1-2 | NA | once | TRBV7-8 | CASSGQGWYGYTF | TGTGCCAGCAGCGGCCAGGGTTGGTATGGCTACACCTTC
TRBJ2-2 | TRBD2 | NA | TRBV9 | CASSVSGAGELFF | TGTGCCAGCAGCGTGAGCGGGGCCGGGGAGCTGTTTTTT
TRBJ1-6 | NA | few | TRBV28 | CASTPPRGPLHF | TGTGCCAGCACCCCTCCGAGGGGGCCCCTCCACTTT
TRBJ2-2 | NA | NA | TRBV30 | CAWSVQPTGELFF | TGTGCCTGGAGTGTACAACCCACCGGGGAGCTGTTTTTT
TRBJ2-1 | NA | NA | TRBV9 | CASSGKGGGTNEQFF | TGTGCCAGCAGCGGGAAGGGGGGGGGCACGAATGAGCAGTTCTTC
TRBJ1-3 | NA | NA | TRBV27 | CASSLLAGSGNTIYF | TGTGCCAGCAGTTTACTCGCAGGCTCTGGAAACACCATATATTTT
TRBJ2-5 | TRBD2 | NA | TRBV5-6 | CASSRTSETQYF | TGTGCCAGCAGCCGGACTAGTGAGACCCAGTACTTC
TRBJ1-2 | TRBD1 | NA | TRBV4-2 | CASSQVHPTGGGYTF | TGTGCCAGCAGCCAAGTCCACCCGACAGGGGGCGGTTACACCTTC
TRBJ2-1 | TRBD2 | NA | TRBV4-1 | CASSHPTSGPSSYNEQFF | TGCGCCAGCAGCCATCCCACTAGCGGACCAAGCTCCTACAATGAGCAGTTCTTC
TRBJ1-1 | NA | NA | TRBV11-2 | CASSLEPRTHYPADTEAFF | TGTGCCAGCAGCTTAGAACCCCGGACACATTATCCCGCCGACACTGAAGCTTTCTTT
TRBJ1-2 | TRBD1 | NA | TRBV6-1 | CASSEAVTGVNYGYTF | TGTGCCAGCAGTGAAGCGGTGACAGGGGTTAACTATGGCTACACCTTC
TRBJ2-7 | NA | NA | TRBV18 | CASSPDHQILQGPSYEQYF | TGTGCCAGCTCACCTGACCACCAGATTCTACAGGGACCTTCCTACGAGCAGTACTTC
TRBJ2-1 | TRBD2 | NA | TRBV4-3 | CASSQHLGLAGNGNEQFF | TGCGCCAGCAGCCAACACTTGGGACTAGCGGGAAACGGGAATGAGCAGTTCTTC
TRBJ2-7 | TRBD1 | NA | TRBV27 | CASRLRGLYEQYF | TGTGCCAGCAGACTCAGGGGGCTCTACGAGCAGTACTTC
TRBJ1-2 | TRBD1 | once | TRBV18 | CASSPLRSTGGQASNYGYTF | TGTGCCAGCTCACCACTCCGCTCCACGGGCGGACAGGCCTCTAACTATGGCTACACCTTC
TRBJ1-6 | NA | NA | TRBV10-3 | CAISGGDLSPLHF | TGTGCCATCAGTGGGGGGGATCTTTCACCCCTCCACTTT